The next 2 T cell receptor beta chains were all read from a single sample in a study of T cell repertoires in cytomegalovirus infection. TCRdb used MiXCR to reprocess the reads, holding one entry per CDR3 protein. The table records about 440,000 distinct CDR3 sequences, approximately 33% of them present only once. The source material was PBMCs. Receptor source: a human donor in good health (CMV status not recorded). Some clones in this sample may be carry-over from other donors' samples.

For this clonotype: A junction end diverges from the germline sequence, so it may reflect a read error. The chain has TRBV28 and TRBJ1-2; D is possibly TRBD1 (5 bases). The CDR3 sequence is 14 residues long. CDR1 and CDR2 from the germline V gene are MDHEN and SYDVKM. CDR3 sequence reads: CASSLGRKIYGYPF. The CDR3 coding sequence is TGTGCCAGCAGCCTGGGACGGAAGATCTATGGCTACCCCTTC.

This clonotype has more than one count but fewer than ten. The genes are TRBV2 and TRBJ2-7; 7 bases fit TRBD2. The J segment lost 4 bases and the V segment lost 2 bases, leaving 14 bases of the junction unmatched. This CDR3 is 17 amino acids long. Germline V gives CDR1 SNHLY, CDR2 FYNNEI. The CDR3 sequence is CASSEMGGFGPRYEQYF. CDR3 coding DNA: TGTGCCAGCAGTGAAATGGGGGGGTTCGGACCCCGGTACGAGCAGTACTTC.